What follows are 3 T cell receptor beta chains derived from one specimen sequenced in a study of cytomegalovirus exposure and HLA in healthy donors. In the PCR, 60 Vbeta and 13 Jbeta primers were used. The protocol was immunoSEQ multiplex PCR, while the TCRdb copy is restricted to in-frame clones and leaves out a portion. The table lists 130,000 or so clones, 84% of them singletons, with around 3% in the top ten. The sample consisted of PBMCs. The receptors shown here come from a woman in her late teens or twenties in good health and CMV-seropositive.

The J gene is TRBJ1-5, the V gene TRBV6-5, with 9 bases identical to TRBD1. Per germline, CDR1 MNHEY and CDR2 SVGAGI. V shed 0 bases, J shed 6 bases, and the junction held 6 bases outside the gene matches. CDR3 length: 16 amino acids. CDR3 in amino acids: CASSYSNTGGSQPQHF. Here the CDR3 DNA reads TGTGCCAGCAGTTACTCGAATACAGGGGGCAGTCAGCCCCAGCATTTT.

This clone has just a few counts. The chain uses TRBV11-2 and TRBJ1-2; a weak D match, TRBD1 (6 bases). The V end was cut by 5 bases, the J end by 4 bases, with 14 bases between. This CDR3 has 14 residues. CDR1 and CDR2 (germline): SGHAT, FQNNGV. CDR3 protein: CASSADRQVYGYTF. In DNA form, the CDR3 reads TGTGCCAGCAGCGCAGACAGACAGGTCTATGGCTACACCTTC.

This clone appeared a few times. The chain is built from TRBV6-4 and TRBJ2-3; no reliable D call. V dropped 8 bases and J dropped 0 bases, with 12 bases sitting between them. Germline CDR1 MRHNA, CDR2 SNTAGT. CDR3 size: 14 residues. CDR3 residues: CASGTSDSTDTQYF. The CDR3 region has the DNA TGTGCCAGCGGCACCTCTGATAGCACAGATACGCAGTATTTT.